The clone carrying this TCR beta chain was detected many times. The record originates from a study of regulatory T cells in long-lasting Graves disease. For the study at large: Freshly diagnosed Graves' patients had used antithyroid drugs for under 3 months.

CDR1 SNHLY and CDR2 FYNNEI come from the germline V gene. This CDR3 is built from 14 residues. V shed 4 bases, J shed 5 bases, and the junction held 2 bases outside the gene matches. As to time point: newly diagnosed GD, antithyroid drugs for less than 3 months. Extracted PBMC RNA gave rise to the TCR library. Researchers made TCR beta libraries by using iRepertoire HTBI primers and running Arm-PCR on CDR3 regions. Per the study methods: The study identified more than 55 TRBV and 13 to 15 TRBJ segments across samples. One entry per CDR3 protein results from TCRdb running MiXCR on the multiplex PCR reads. Here the V and J calls rest on TCRdb's processing, not on the authors' analysis. The sample consists of roughly 350,000 distinct CDR3 sequences, around 15% of them appearing once. These data are also associated with another study on T cells in Graves' hyperthyroidism and ophthalmopathy. That paper notes: First-round RT-PCR targeting the TCR CDR3 was performed with the HTBI primer set. The model anticipated ophthalmopathy a median about six months pre-onset.

This receptor was taken from a woman aged 18-30 years with Graves disease. The sequences come from peripheral blood mononuclear cells (PBMCs), collected at new diagnosis, from a patient treated with antithyroid drugs. The chain couples TRBV2 to TRBJ2-2, with 9 bases aligning to TRBD1. CDR3 bases: TGTGCCAGCAGTGGGACAGGGGTAACCGGGGAGCTGTTTTTT. It codes for CASSGTGVTGELFF.